This is a list of T cell receptor beta chains from one sample in a study of shared clonotypes between healthy human individuals. Repertoires were generated with immunoSEQ multiplex PCR, while TCRdb's copy carries only in-frame clones and drops some. The sample has about 2.4 million clones, just over 90% seen once. The material sequenced was naive CD4+ T cells sorted from blood. The receptors derive from a man aged 18-30 years in good health. CDR3s leave out the opening cysteine and the closing phenylalanine or tryptophan.

v_call: TRBV28
cdr3_aa: ASSPRDSRRGNQPQH

v_call: TRBV5-1
cdr3_aa: ASSLSPGGYEQY

v_call: TRBV5-1
cdr3_aa: ASSLSRGADTQY

v_call: TRBV29-1
cdr3_aa: SAGQVNTEAF

v_call: TRBV28
cdr3_aa: ASSSVRGLIQPQH

v_call: TRBV7-2
cdr3_aa: ASSLRAAERDTQY

v_call: TRBV7-9
cdr3_aa: ASSLVTVSSYEQY

v_call: TRBV7-9
cdr3_aa: ASSYERYGYT

v_call: TRBV19
cdr3_aa: ASREMGRNTGELF

v_call: TRBV4-3
cdr3_aa: ASSQGFTSSYNEQF

v_call: TRBV5-6
cdr3_aa: ASSLRYTEAF

v_call: TRBV28
cdr3_aa: ASSRPQGAGANVLT

v_call: TRBV10-1
cdr3_aa: ASSEPGSYEQY

v_call: TRBV6-6
cdr3_aa: ASSYEDRALGEQF

v_call: TRBV19
cdr3_aa: ASKDGRAYEQY

v_call: TRBV30
cdr3_aa: AWGDRTDYGYT

v_call: TRBV5-4
cdr3_aa: ASSSTSGTSGVEQF

v_call: TRBV28
cdr3_aa: ASSLSSYNSPLH

v_call: TRBV19
cdr3_aa: ASSMRNQPQH

v_call: TRBV7-9
cdr3_aa: ASSEADTQY

v_call: TRBV13
cdr3_aa: ASSLEAGARYEQF

v_call: TRBV18
cdr3_aa: ASSPGTGDATNEKLF

v_call: TRBV28
cdr3_aa: ASSFWMNTEAF

v_call: TRBV5-1
cdr3_aa: ASSATGTGGPDEQF

v_call: TRBV28
cdr3_aa: ASRTDTPYNEQF

v_call: TRBV11-2
cdr3_aa: ASSLNLDADTQY

v_call: TRBV11-2
cdr3_aa: ASSTGTSGSNEQF

v_call: TRBV15
cdr3_aa: GTGLSSYNEQF

v_call: TRBV7-6
cdr3_aa: ASSPSPAGREVSYEQY

v_call: TRBV7-2
cdr3_aa: ASSPRRSSYEQY

v_call: TRBV6-5
cdr3_aa: ASSYSGVVNTEAF

v_call: TRBV28
cdr3_aa: ASSLGSAGGLVQY

v_call: TRBV1
cdr3_aa: TSSQDRDRGADTQY

v_call: TRBV2
cdr3_aa: ATRENQETQY

v_call: TRBV28
cdr3_aa: ASSLYGLEETQY

v_call: TRBV9
cdr3_aa: ASSPRTSGSNTGELF

v_call: TRBV5-1
cdr3_aa: ASSQGQGAYGYT

v_call: TRBV18
cdr3_aa: ASSPGQGVLYEQY

v_call: TRBV10-3
cdr3_aa: AIGGTSEYNEQF

v_call: TRBV11-2
cdr3_aa: ASSFATGVQETQY

v_call: TRBV7-9
cdr3_aa: ASSWTGGSYEQY

v_call: TRBV6-5
cdr3_aa: ASSTGRGQY

v_call: TRBV5-6
cdr3_aa: ASSLMLTDTQY

v_call: TRBV7-8
cdr3_aa: ASSMGQVTYGYT

v_call: TRBV5-4
cdr3_aa: ASSPGQQETQY

v_call: TRBV7-2
cdr3_aa: ASSRDRTNQPQH

v_call: TRBV5-1
cdr3_aa: ASSISGSTYEQY

v_call: TRBV5-8
cdr3_aa: ASSPATSPYNSPLH

v_call: TRBV6-5
cdr3_aa: ASSYSQGSGANVLT

v_call: TRBV19
cdr3_aa: ASSIAYSTGELF

v_call: TRBV10-3
cdr3_aa: AIKASGRVGTGELF

v_call: TRBV27
cdr3_aa: ASSLSGVNTEAF

v_call: TRBV18
cdr3_aa: ASSQSGTVINEQF

v_call: TRBV5-1
cdr3_aa: ASSLERFTDTQY

v_call: TRBV2
cdr3_aa: ASCALGGGQPQH

v_call: TRBV19
cdr3_aa: ASSFTPSSYNEQF

v_call: TRBV27
cdr3_aa: ASSSPDSLNTEAF

v_call: TRBV5-1
cdr3_aa: ASSLSFRPGTGGIYEQY

v_call: TRBV20-1
cdr3_aa: SARVKSPLH